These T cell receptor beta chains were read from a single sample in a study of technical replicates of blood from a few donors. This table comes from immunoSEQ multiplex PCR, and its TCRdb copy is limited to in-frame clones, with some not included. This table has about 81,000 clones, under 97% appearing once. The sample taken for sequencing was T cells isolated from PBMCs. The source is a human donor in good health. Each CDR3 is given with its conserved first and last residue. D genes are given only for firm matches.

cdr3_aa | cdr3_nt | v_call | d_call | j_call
CASSLFGFNQPQHF | TGTGCCAGCAGTTTATTCGGTTTCAATCAGCCCCAGCATTTT | TRBV27 | NA | TRBJ1-5
CASSPGQGEKLFF | TGTGCCAGCAGCCCCGGACAGGGTGAAAAACTGTTTTTT | TRBV7-9 | TRBD1 | TRBJ1-4
CASSRRTGGEYEQYF | TGCGCCAGCAGCAGAAGAACAGGGGGCGAATACGAGCAGTACTTC | TRBV4-3 | TRBD1 | TRBJ2-7
CATAYRDSVFF | TGTGCCACCGCTTACCGGGACAGTGTTTTCTTC | TRBV15 | TRBD1 | TRBJ2-1
CASSLAGQTNTEAFF | TGCGCCAGCAGCTTGGCGGGACAGACCAACACTGAAGCTTTCTTT | TRBV5-1 | TRBD1 | TRBJ1-1
CASSPSLAGADTGELFF | TGTGCCAGCAGCCCGAGTCTAGCGGGAGCCGACACCGGGGAGCTGTTTTTT | TRBV4-2 | TRBD2 | TRBJ2-2
CASSLAGGMNTEAFF | TGTGCCAGCAGCTTGGCAGGGGGTATGAACACTGAAGCTTTCTTT | TRBV5-4 | TRBD1 | TRBJ1-1
CASSQERGLTLYF | TGCGCCAGCAGCCAAGAACGAGGACTCACCCTGTACTTC | TRBV4-3 | NA | TRBJ2-7
CASSYIGSGSYNEQFF | TGTGCCAGCAGTTATATTGGTAGCGGGAGCTACAATGAGCAGTTCTTC | TRBV6-5 | TRBD2 | TRBJ2-1
CASSEVGAISYEQYF | TGTGCCAGCAGTGAAGTGGGGGCTATTTCCTACGAGCAGTACTTC | TRBV6-1 | NA | TRBJ2-7
CAISGGSGRVYEQYF | TGTGCCATCAGTGGGGGGAGCGGGAGGGTATACGAGCAGTACTTC | TRBV10-3 | TRBD2 | TRBJ2-7
CASSSDRGRGEKLFF | TGTGCCAGCAGCTCCGACAGGGGGCGCGGTGAAAAACTGTTTTTT | TRBV7-9 | TRBD1 | TRBJ1-4
CASSLIAGGFNEQFF | TGTGCCAGCAGCTTAATAGCGGGAGGGTTCAATGAGCAGTTCTTC | TRBV7-8 | TRBD2 | TRBJ2-1
CASSVAEGNEQFF | TGTGCCAGCAGCGTGGCTGAGGGCAATGAGCAGTTCTTC | TRBV9 | NA | TRBJ2-1
CAWSAQGLGNQPQHF | TGTGCCTGGAGTGCACAGGGTTTAGGCAATCAGCCCCAGCATTTT | TRBV30 | NA | TRBJ1-5
CASSYDRGSDYGYTF | TGTGCCAGCAGCTATGACAGGGGATCGGACTATGGCTACACCTTC | TRBV11-2 | TRBD1 | TRBJ1-2
CASGGLNQETQYF | TGCGCCAGTGGGGGACTAAATCAAGAGACCCAGTACTTC | TRBV5-1 | TRBD2 | TRBJ2-5
CSVETAGRNNEQFF | TGCAGCGTTGAAACAGCGGGTCGTAACAATGAGCAGTTCTTC | TRBV29-1 | NA | TRBJ2-1
CASIRQNTEAFF | TGTGCCAGCATTAGACAGAACACTGAAGCTTTCTTT | TRBV6-1 | NA | TRBJ1-1
CASSYPGGLREQFF | TGTGCCAGCAGTTACCCCGGGGGTCTTAGGGAGCAGTTCTTC | TRBV6-5 | NA | TRBJ2-1
CASSSHYEQYF | TGTGCCAGCAGCAGTCACTACGAGCAGTACTTC | TRBV6-1 | NA | TRBJ2-7